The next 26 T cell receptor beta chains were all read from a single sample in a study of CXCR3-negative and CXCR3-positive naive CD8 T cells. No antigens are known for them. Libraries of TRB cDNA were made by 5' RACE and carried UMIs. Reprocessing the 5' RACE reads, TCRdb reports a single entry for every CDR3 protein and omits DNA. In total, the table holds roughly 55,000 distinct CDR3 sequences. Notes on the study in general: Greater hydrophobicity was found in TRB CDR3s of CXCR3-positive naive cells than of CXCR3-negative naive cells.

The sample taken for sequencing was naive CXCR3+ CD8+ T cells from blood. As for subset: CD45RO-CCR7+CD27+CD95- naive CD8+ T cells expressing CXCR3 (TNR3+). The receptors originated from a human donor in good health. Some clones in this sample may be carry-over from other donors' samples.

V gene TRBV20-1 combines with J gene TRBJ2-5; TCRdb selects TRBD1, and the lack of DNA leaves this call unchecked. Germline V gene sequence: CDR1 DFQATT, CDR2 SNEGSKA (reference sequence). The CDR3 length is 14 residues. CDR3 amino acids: CSARDPGQMETQYF.

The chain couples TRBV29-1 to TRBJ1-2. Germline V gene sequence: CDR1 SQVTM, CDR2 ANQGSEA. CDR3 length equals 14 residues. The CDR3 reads CSIPWGEANYGYTF.

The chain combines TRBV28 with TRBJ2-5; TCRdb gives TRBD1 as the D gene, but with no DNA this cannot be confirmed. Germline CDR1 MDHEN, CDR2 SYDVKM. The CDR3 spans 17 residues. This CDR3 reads CASSFPPGSSDRQTQYF.

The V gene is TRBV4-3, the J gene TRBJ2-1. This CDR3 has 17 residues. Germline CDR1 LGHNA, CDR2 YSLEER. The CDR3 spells CASSQEQPMSSYNEQFF.

The CDR3 reads CASSLGPPGQRDIQYF. The chain combines TRBV7-2 with TRBJ2-4; with no DNA, the TCRdb D assignment of TRBD1 cannot be verified. From germline, CDR1 is SGHTA and CDR2 FQGNSA. CDR3 size: 16 residues.

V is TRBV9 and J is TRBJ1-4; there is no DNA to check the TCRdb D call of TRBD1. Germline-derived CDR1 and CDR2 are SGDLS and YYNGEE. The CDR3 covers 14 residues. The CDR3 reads CASSNSGVNEKLFF.

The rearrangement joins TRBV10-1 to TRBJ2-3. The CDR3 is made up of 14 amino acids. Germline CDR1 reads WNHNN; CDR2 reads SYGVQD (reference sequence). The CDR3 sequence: CASRLDEVTDTQYF.

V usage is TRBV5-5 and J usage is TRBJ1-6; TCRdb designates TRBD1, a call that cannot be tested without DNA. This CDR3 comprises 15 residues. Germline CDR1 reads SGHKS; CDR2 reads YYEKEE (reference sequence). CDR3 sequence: CASSLVGQGGSPLHF.

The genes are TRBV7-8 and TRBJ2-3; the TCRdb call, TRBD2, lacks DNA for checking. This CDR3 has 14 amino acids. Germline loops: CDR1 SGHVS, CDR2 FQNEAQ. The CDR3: CASSHRADWDTQYF.

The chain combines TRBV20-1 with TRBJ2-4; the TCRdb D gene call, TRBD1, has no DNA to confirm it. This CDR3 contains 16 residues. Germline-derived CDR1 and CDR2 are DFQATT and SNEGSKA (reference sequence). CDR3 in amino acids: CSARGWGAVAKNIQYF.

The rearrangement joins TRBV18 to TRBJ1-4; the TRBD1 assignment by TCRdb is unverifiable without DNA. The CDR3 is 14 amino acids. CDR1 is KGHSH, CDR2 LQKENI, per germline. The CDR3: CASSPRGTVEKLFF.

CDR3 residues: CASSPLSPAGTQYF. J is TRBJ2-5 and V is TRBV28; TCRdb calls TRBD1, which cannot be checked without DNA. The CDR3 is 14 residues long. Germline V gene data show CDR1 as MDHEN and CDR2 as SYDVKM.

CDR3 amino acids: CSASSDPGGYNEQFF. This sequence joins TRBV20-1 and TRBJ2-1; TCRdb's D gene call, TRBD1, goes unchecked for lack of DNA. Per germline, CDR1 DFQATT and CDR2 SNEGSKA (reference sequence). The CDR3 spans 15 residues.

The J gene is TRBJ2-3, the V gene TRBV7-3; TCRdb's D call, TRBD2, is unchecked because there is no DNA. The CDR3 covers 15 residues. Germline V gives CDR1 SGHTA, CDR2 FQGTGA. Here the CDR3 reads CASSSLAGTTDTQYF.

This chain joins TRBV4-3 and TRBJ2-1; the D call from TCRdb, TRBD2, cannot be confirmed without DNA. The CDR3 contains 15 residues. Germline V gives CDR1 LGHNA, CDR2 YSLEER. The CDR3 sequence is CASSQVLAGDNEQFF.

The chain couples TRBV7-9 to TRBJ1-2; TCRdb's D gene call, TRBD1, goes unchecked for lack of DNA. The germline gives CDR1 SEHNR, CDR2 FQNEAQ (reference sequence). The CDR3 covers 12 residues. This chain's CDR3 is CASSPGAYGYTF. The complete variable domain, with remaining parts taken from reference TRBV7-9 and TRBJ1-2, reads DTGVSQNPRHKITKRGQNVTFRCDPISEHNRLYWYRQTLGQGPEFLTYFQNEAQLEKSRLLSDRFSAERPKGSFSTLEIQRTEQGDSAMYLCASSPGAYGYTFGSGTRLTVV.

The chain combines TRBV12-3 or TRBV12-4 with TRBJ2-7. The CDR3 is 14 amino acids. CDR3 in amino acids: CASSHAGSSYEQYF.

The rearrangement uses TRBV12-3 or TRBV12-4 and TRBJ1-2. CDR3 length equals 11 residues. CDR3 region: CASSFGRGYTF.

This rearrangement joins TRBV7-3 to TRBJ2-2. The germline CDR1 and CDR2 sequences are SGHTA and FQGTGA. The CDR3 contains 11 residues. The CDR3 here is CASTDTGELFF.

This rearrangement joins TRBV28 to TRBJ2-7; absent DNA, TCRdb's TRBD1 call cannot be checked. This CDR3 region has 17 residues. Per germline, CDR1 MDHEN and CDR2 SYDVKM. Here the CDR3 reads CASSLFIRDSEAYEQYF.

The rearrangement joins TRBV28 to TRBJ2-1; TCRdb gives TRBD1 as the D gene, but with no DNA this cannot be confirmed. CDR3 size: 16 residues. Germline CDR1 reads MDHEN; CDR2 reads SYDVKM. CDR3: CASRTRDSLQNNEQFF. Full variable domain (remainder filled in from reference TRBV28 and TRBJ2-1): DVKVTQSSRYLVKRTGEKVFLECVQDMDHENMFWYRQDPGLGLRLIYFSYDVKMKEKGDIPEGYSVSREKKERFSLILESASTNQTSMYLCASRTRDSLQNNEQFFGPGTRLTVL.

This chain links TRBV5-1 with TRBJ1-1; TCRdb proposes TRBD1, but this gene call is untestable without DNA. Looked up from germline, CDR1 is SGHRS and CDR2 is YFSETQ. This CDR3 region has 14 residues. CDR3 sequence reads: CASSRERANTEAFF.

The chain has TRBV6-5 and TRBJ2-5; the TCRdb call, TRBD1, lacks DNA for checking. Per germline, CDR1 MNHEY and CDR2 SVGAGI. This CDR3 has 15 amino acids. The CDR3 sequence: CASTAAGGSQETQYF.

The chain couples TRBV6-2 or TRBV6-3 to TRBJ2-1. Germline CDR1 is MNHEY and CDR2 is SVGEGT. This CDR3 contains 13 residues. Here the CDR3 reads CATGLNGVNEQFF.

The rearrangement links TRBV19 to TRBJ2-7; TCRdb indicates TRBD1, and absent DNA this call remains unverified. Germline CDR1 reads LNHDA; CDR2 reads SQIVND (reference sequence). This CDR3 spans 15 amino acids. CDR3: CASSDWDRVPYEQYF.

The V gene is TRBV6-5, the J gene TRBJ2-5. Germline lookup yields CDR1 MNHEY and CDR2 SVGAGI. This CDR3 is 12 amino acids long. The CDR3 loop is CASSSLSETQYF.